This T cell receptor (beta chain) was identified in a study of blood T cell repertoires in COVID-19. CDR1 and CDR2 (germline): SGDLS, YYNGEE. This CDR3 comprises 15 residues. V lost 2 bases and J lost 7; bases outside the gene matches: 11. Under the authors' procedure: Amplification from reference gene primers served as the basis for estimated nucleated cell counts. Libraries were prepared by immunoSEQ multiplex PCR; TCRdb keeps only in-frame clonotypes and omits some of them. The DNA gave D and trimming, while V, J and clone size come from that table. The sample lists about 250,000 clones; approximately 83% were seen once.

The material sequenced was peripheral blood. The chain has TRBV9 and TRBJ1-1; 7 bases are a match to TRBD1. This TCR was sampled from a man aged 45-60 years with active or convalescent COVID-19. The CDR3 sequence is CASSVFGQDSVEAFF. The CDR3, as DNA: TGTGCCAGCAGCGTCTTTGGACAGGACAGTGTTGAAGCTTTCTTT.